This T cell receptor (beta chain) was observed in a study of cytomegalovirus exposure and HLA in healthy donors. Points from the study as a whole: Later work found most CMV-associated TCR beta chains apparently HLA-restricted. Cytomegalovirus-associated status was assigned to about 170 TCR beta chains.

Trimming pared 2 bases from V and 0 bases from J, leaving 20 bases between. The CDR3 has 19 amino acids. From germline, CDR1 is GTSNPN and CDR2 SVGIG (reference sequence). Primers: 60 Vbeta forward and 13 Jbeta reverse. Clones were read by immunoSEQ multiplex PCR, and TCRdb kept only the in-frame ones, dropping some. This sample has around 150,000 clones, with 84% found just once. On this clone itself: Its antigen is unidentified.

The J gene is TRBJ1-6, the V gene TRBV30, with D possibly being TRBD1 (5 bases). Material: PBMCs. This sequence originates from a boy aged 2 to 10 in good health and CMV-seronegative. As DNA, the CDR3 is TGTGCCTGGAGTCCAAAAATCGGAGACAGAAGCTCCTATAATTCACCCCTCCACTTT. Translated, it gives CAWSPKIGDRSSYNSPLHF. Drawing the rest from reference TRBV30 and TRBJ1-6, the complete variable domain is SQTIHQWPATLVQPVGSPLSLECTVEGTSNPNLYWYRQAAGRGLQLLFYSVGIGQISSEVPQNLSASRPQDRQFILSSKKLLLSDSGFYLCAWSPKIGDRSSYNSPLHFGNGTRLTVT.